One sample yielded the 24 T cell receptor beta chains listed below, sequenced in a study of a mutant IDH1 vaccine in newly diagnosed glioma. Time point given: week 23, last vaccination. One vaccine dose held 300 ug of mutant IDH1 20-mer peptide and came with topical imiquimod. Assay used: immunoSEQ multiplex PCR; TCRdb lists only in-frame clones, some missing. Among 52,000 or so clones listed, about three quarters were seen once. These receptors lack a known antigen. Specimen: PBMCs, collected from a glioma patient whose treatment included an IDH1 peptide vaccine. These receptors came from a middle-aged woman with glioma. Some clones in this sample may be carry-over from other donors' samples.

V is TRBV6-5 and J is TRBJ1-1, with 7 bases aligning to TRBD1. CDR3 length equals 16 residues. Germline V CDR1 and CDR2: MNHEY, SVGAGI. The J segment lost 7 bases and the V segment lost 6 bases, leaving 17 bases of the junction unmatched. CDR3 sequence reads: CASSYSSLDRAIEAFF. CDR3 bases: TGTGCCAGCAGCTACAGCTCCCTCGACAGGGCAATTGAAGCTTTCTTT.

In this sample, this clone is medium-sized. The CDR3 here is CASSFTGTGVTFF. Here the CDR3 DNA reads TGTGCCAGCAGCTTTACCGGGACAGGGGTAACTTTCTTT. V and J are TRBV7-2 and TRBJ1-1; the match to TRBD1 covers 10 bases. Per the germline V gene, CDR1 is SGHTA and CDR2 is FQGNSA. The V and J ends lost 3 bases and 12 bases, in that order; junction bases with no gene match: 7. There are 13 residues in the CDR3.

The V and J genes are TRBV20-1 and TRBJ1-2; D is ambiguous. The V gene's germline CDR1 is DFQATT and CDR2 SNEGSKA (reference sequence). V lost 6 bases, J lost 8 bases, and 13 bases lay in between. The CDR3 totals 11 residues. The CDR3 reads CSAPTPGGYTF. For the CDR3, the DNA is TGCAGTGCCCCGACGCCGGGGGGCTACACCTTC.

The chain carries TRBV5-1 and TRBJ2-1; 9 bases fit TRBD1. Germline values: CDR1 SGHRS, CDR2 YFSETQ. The CDR3 length is 14 residues. Trimming took 5 bases from V and 6 from J; bases not matched to a gene: 6. CDR3 loop: CASSSGGQGNEQFF. The CDR3, as DNA: TGCGCCAGCAGTTCGGGGGGACAGGGCAATGAGCAGTTCTTC.

The chain employs TRBV2 and TRBJ1-5, with D possibly matching TRBD1 (6 bases). The V gene's germline CDR1 is SNHLY and CDR2 FYNNEI. The CDR3 totals 13 residues. V lost 3 bases and J lost 5, with 8 bases in between. The CDR3 coding sequence is TGTGCCAGCAGTGACAGGGGCTATCAGCCCCAGCATTTT. As protein: CASSDRGYQPQHF.

This chain uses TRBV27 with TRBJ2-2; TRBD2 matches at 9 bases. V gave up 2 bases and J gave up 4 bases; unmatched junction bases: 8. This CDR3 region has 17 residues. Looked up from germline, CDR1 is MNHEY and CDR2 is SMNVEV (reference sequence). The CDR3 sequence is CASSLPRGGGSTGELFF. The CDR3 DNA reads as TGTGCCAGCAGTTTACCGCGGGGGGGCGGAAGCACCGGGGAGCTGTTTTTT.

The V gene is TRBV7-6, the J gene TRBJ2-1; no clear D gene. The CDR3 is 12 residues long. CDR1 SGHVS and CDR2 FNYEAQ come from the germline V gene. The V end was cut by 1 base, the J end by 6 bases, with 4 bases between. CDR3 DNA sequence: TGTGCCAGCAGCTTAGACCCCAATGAGCAGTTCTTC. Translating gives CASSLDPNEQFF.

CDR3 loop: CASSEPGQSQYF. The CDR3 DNA reads as TGCGCCAGCAGTGAACCAGGACAGTCGCAGTATTTT. V and J are TRBV10-1 and TRBJ2-3; D possibly corresponds to TRBD1 (6 bases). Germline V gives CDR1 WNHNN, CDR2 SYGVQD (reference sequence). The CDR3 covers 12 residues. V was clipped by 3 bases and J by 10 bases, with 11 bases between them.

CDR3 region: CASSLKGSSGGTGELFF. CDR3 nucleotide sequence: TGCGCCAGCAGCTTGAAGGGGTCTAGCGGGGGCACCGGGGAGCTGTTTTTT. The chain is built from TRBV5-1 and TRBJ2-2; TRBD2 matches 10 bases. CDR1 is SGHRS and CDR2 is YFSETQ in the germline V gene. The trim removed 1 base at V and 4 bases at J, leaving 7 bases unmatched. The CDR3 spans 17 residues.

This chain uses TRBV6-1 with TRBJ2-3, with D possibly matching TRBD2 (5 bases). V was trimmed by 3 bases and J by 4 bases, leaving 14 bases between them. CDR3 size: 15 residues. Germline loops: CDR1 MNHNS, CDR2 SASEGT. CDR3 region: CASSEGWVGADTQYF. CDR3 DNA: TGTGCCAGCAGTGAGGGGTGGGTGGGAGCAGATACGCAGTATTTT.

The V call is TRBV5-5, the J call TRBJ2-7; 8 positions match TRBD1. This CDR3 contains 16 residues. Germline-derived CDR1 and CDR2 are SGHKS and YYEKEE (reference sequence). V was clipped by 0 bases and J by 4 bases; unmatched bases: 9. The CDR3 nucleotides read TGTGCCAGCAGCTTGGGGCGCGGGACAGGAACTTACGAGCAGTACTTC. This codes for CASSLGRGTGTYEQYF.

This chain links TRBV4-1 with TRBJ1-4; 7 bases line up with TRBD1. This CDR3 spans 16 amino acids. V lost 5 bases and J lost 6; bases outside the gene matches: 12. Germline V CDR1 and CDR2: MGHRA, YSYEKL. Here the CDR3 DNA reads TGCGCCAGCAGCAAAGGTTATAGGGGGCAGGATGAAAAACTGTTTTTT. Amino acid sequence: CASSKGYRGQDEKLFF.

V is TRBV7-2 and J is TRBJ1-1; D not resolved. Per germline, CDR1 SGHTA and CDR2 FQGNSA. The V end lost 2 bases, the J end lost 5 bases, and 6 bases lay between the germline ends. The CDR3 has 12 amino acids. CDR3 DNA: TGTGCCAGCAGCTTATCAAGAACTGAAGCTTTCTTT. Encoded protein: CASSLSRTEAFF.

The chain is built from TRBV19 and TRBJ1-1, with TRBD1 matching over 10 bases. The CDR3 has 14 amino acids. Germline V gives CDR1 LNHDA, CDR2 SQIVND (reference sequence). With 8 bases clipped from V and 8 bases from J, the junction kept 11 bases outside the gene matches. The CDR3 spells CASLDRGKGSEAFF. CDR3 coding DNA: TGTGCCAGTTTGGACAGGGGGAAAGGATCGGAAGCTTTCTTT. The whole variable domain, filled in from reference TRBV19 and TRBJ1-1, reads DGGITQSPKYLFRKEGQNVTLSCEQNLNHDAMYWYRQDPGQGLRLIYYSQIVNDFQKGDIAEGYSVSREKKESFPLTVTSAQKNPTAFYLCASLDRGKGSEAFFGQGTRLTVV.

The chain is built from TRBV6-6 and TRBJ1-2; the D gene is possibly TRBD1 (5 bases). This CDR3 has 16 amino acids. Germline V gene data show CDR1 as MNHNY and CDR2 as SVGAGI (reference sequence). The V end lost 10 bases, the J end lost 2 bases, and 23 bases lay between the germline ends. CDR3 protein: CATRSGPSEGNYGYTF. The CDR3 DNA is TGTGCCACACGCTCGGGACCCTCAGAGGGGAACTATGGCTACACCTTC.

The CDR3 DNA sequence: TGTGCCAGCAGCCCCCGGGCAGGGCCTAATTCACCCCTCCACTTT. It encodes CASSPRAGPNSPLHF. This rearrangement joins TRBV7-2 to TRBJ1-6, with a possible D match to TRBD1 (5 bases). This CDR3 has 15 amino acids. The germline gives CDR1 SGHTA, CDR2 FQGNSA. V lost 5 bases and J lost 6, with 14 bases in between.

CDR3 bases: TGTGCCAGCAGCCCCCCGTTTCTGAGCGATGGCTACACCTTC. This translates into CASSPPFLSDGYTF. The chain combines TRBV13 with TRBJ1-2; D ambiguous. V dropped 5 bases and J dropped 6 bases, with 16 bases sitting between them. This CDR3 region has 14 residues. CDR1 is PRHDT, CDR2 FYEKMQ, per germline (reference sequence).

V and J are TRBV7-8 and TRBJ2-3, with D hard to call. The V end was cut by 6 bases, the J end by 3 bases, with 10 bases between. The CDR3 length is 13 residues. Germline CDR1 is SGHVS and CDR2 is FQNEAQ. Here the CDR3 reads CASSQERTDTQYF. The CDR3 coding sequence is TGTGCCAGCAGTCAGGAGAGGACAGATACGCAGTATTTT.

J is TRBJ2-1 and V is TRBV18; tentatively, D is TRBD1 or TRBD2 (5 bases each). The germline V and J ends were trimmed by 2 bases and 6 bases, with 20 bases remaining between them. In germline, CDR1 is KGHSH, CDR2 LQKENI. The CDR3 has 17 amino acids. The CDR3 spells CASSPRGQGPGSNEQFF. Here the CDR3 DNA reads TGTGCCAGCTCACCAAGAGGTCAGGGACCGGGCTCCAATGAGCAGTTCTTC.

This clone was detected a few times. The J gene is TRBJ1-1, the V gene TRBV6-5; D unresolved. Trimming removed 2 bases from V and 1 base from J, with 5 bases in between. The CDR3 spans 13 residues. Germline CDR1 and CDR2: MNHEY and SVGAGI. The CDR3 loop is CASSYRANTEAFF. The CDR3 DNA reads TGTGCCAGCAGTTACCGAGCGAACACTGAAGCTTTCTTT.

The chain is built from TRBV6-6 and TRBJ1-2, with TRBD1 as a possible D gene (5 bases). Germline CDR1 and CDR2: MNHNY and SVGAGI (reference sequence). Trimming took off 2 bases at V and 6 bases at J, with 13 bases between the two ends. The CDR3 is 14 residues long. CDR3 nucleotide sequence: TGTGCCAGCAGTTACCGTGGCGGGGGGGATGGCTACACCTTC. It specifies CASSYRGGGDGYTF.

The gene calls are TRBV19 and TRBJ1-2, with a possible D match to TRBD1 (6 bases). V lost 6 bases and J 2 bases, leaving 13 bases between the germline ends. The CDR3 totals 14 residues. In germline, CDR1 is LNHDA, CDR2 SQIVND (reference sequence). CDR3 protein: CASRTSGQNYGYTF. Here the CDR3 DNA reads TGTGCCAGTAGAACCTCCGGACAGAACTATGGCTACACCTTC.

The V call is TRBV5-6, the J call TRBJ2-7; 7 bases are shared with TRBD2. V gave up 5 bases and J gave up 1 base; unmatched junction bases: 6. Germline CDR1 SGHDT, CDR2 YYEEEE. CDR3 size: 14 residues. The CDR3 reads CASRGGGASYEQYF. In nucleotides, the CDR3 is TGTGCCAGCAGGGGGGGAGGGGCGTCCTACGAGCAGTACTTC.

This sequence joins TRBV5-4 and TRBJ2-5; tentatively, D is TRBD1 (6 bases). Germline CDR1 SGHNT, CDR2 YYREEE (reference sequence). This CDR3 is 13 amino acids long. V was pared by 0 bases and J by 5 bases, with 8 bases between. The CDR3 DNA sequence: TGTGCCAGCAGCTTGGCTAGGGGGGAGACCCAGTACTTC. As protein: CASSLARGETQYF.